This TCR beta chain is from a study of blood T cell repertoires in COVID-19. Study-wide background: T cells, B-cell-depleted T cells, or PBMCs provided the cDNA or gDNA that served as material.

CDR3 length: 15 residues. Per germline, CDR1 SGHNT and CDR2 YYREEE (reference sequence). V gave up 0 bases and J gave up 6 bases; unmatched junction bases: 6. Assay used: immunoSEQ multiplex PCR; TCRdb lists only in-frame clones, some missing. The table lists roughly 300,000 clones, 86% of them singletons. The TCR comes from a woman aged 25-40 years with COVID-19, enrolled during active disease. The chain employs TRBV5-4 and TRBJ2-5; 9 bases match TRBD2. The sample taken for sequencing was peripheral blood. The CDR3 region is CASSLVGSGGQTQYF. The CDR3, as DNA: TGTGCCAGCAGCTTGGTGGGTAGCGGGGGACAGACCCAGTACTTC.